These 3 T cell receptor beta chains share one sample of origin, sequenced in a study of T cells in women clearing cervical HPV infection. The repertoire was sequenced with immunoSEQ multiplex PCR; TCRdb's copy has only in-frame clones and lacks some. Its table records 45,000 to 50,000 clones. Sequenced input: blood buffy coat. These receptors came from a woman aged 18 to 75 with a cervical HPV16 infection that either progressed to CIN3+ or cleared (not recorded which).

Concerning this clone itself: The CDR3 is cut off 3 residues early in the read; its end comes from the germline J gene. The chain links TRBV5-6 to TRBJ1-2, with D uncertain. Per the germline V gene, CDR1 is SGHDT and CDR2 is YYEEEE. The ends were cut back, 0 bases at V and 3 bases at J, with 9 bases in the middle. This CDR3 spans 14 amino acids. CDR3 protein: CASSLDRRHYGYTF. CDR3 bases read: TGTGCCAGCAGCTTGGATAGGCGGCACTATGGC.

Concerning this clone itself: The read ends 3 residues shy of where the CDR3 ends; the end is completed using the germline J gene. The genes are TRBV30 and TRBJ1-1; D call uncertain. CDR1 GTSNPN and CDR2 SVGIG come from the germline V gene (reference sequence). V was cut by 2 bases and J by 4 bases, with 11 bases left in between. CDR3 length equals 13 residues. The CDR3: CAWSTQLATEAFF. CDR3 bases read: TGTGCCTGGAGTACCCAGTTGGCCACTGAA. The full variable domain, rest sourced from reference TRBV30 and TRBJ1-1, is SQTIHQWPATLVQPVGSPLSLECTVEGTSNPNLYWYRQAAGRGLQLLFYSVGIGQISSEVPQNLSASRPQDRQFILSSKKLLLSDSGFYLCAWSTQLATEAFFGQGTRLTVV.

Notes on this clone: Coverage ceases 3 residues before the CDR3 finishes, and the germline J gene fills in the end. The chain uses TRBV19 and TRBJ1-1; the match to TRBD1 covers 8 bases. Germline trimming cut 7 bases from V and 3 bases from J; bases unmatched to any gene: 13. Germline V gene lookup returns CDR1 LNHDA and CDR2 SQIVND (reference sequence). The CDR3 spans 16 residues. CDR3 DNA (partial): TGTGCCAGTAATGAAGCCCAGGGGGCGAGATACACTGAA. Translated, it gives CASNEAQGARYTE. In full, the CDR3 is CASNEAQGARYTEAFF.